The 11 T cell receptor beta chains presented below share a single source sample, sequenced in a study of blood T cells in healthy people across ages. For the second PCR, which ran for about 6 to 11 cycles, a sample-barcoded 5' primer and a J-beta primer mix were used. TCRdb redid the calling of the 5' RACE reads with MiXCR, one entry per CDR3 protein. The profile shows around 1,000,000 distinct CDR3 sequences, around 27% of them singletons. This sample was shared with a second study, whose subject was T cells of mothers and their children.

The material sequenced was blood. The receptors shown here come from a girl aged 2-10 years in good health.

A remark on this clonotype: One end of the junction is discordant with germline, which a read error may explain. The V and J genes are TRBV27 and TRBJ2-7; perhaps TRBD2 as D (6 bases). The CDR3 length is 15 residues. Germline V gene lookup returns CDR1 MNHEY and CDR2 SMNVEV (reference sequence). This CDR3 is CASSSELANSHEQYF. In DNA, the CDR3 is TGTGCCAGCAGTTCCGAACTAGCTAACTCCCACGAGCAGTACTTC.

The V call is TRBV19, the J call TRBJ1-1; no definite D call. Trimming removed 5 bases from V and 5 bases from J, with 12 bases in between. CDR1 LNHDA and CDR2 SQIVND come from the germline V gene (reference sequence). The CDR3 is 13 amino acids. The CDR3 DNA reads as TGTGCCAGTAGTTCCGGGTTTGGGACTGAAGCTTTCTTT. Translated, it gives CASSSGFGTEAFF.

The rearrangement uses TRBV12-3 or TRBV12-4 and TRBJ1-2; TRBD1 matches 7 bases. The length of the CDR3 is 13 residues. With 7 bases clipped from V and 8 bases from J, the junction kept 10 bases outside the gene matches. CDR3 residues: CASNQEGALGYTF. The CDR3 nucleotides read TGTGCCAGCAACCAGGAGGGGGCTCTGGGCTACACCTTC.

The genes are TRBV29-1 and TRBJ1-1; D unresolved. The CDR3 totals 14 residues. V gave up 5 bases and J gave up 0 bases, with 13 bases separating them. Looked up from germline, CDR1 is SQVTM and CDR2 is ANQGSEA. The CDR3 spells CSVMDGTLNTEAFF. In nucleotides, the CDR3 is TGCAGCGTTATGGACGGAACGTTGAACACTGAAGCTTTCTTT.

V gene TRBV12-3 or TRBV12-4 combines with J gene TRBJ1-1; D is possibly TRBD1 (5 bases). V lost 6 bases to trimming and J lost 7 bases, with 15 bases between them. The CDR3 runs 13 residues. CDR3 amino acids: CASRWLGGGEAFF. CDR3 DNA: TGTGCCAGCAGGTGGCTCGGGGGTGGTGAAGCTTTCTTT.

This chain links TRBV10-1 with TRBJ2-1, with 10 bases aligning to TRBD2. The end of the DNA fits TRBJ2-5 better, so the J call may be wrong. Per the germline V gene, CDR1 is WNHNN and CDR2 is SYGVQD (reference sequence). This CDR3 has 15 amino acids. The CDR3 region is CASSESLAGEETQYF. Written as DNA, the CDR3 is TGCGCCAGCAGTGAGTCCCTAGCGGGAGAAGAGACCCAGTACTTC.

Here the CDR3 DNA reads TGTGCCACCAGCATCGCAGTCTCCTACGAGCAGTACTTC. Amino acid sequence: CATSIAVSYEQYF. The chain employs TRBV15 and TRBJ2-7; no reliable D call. There are 13 residues in the CDR3. Germline V lookup: CDR1 LNHNV, CDR2 YYDKDF (reference sequence). Trimming left V 4 bases short and J 0 bases short, with 7 bases between.

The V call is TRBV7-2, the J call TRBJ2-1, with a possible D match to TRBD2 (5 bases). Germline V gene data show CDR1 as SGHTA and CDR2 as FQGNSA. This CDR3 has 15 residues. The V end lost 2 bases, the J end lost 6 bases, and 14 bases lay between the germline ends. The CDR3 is CASSLWVRGSNEQFF. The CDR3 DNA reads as TGTGCCAGCAGCTTATGGGTGCGCGGGTCCAATGAGCAGTTCTTC. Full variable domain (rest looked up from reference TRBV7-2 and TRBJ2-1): GAGVSQSPSNKVTEKGKDVELRCDPISGHTALYWYRQSLGQGLEFLIYFQGNSAPDKSGLPSDRFSAERTGGSVSTLTIQRTQQEDSAVYLCASSLWVRGSNEQFFGPGTRLTVL.

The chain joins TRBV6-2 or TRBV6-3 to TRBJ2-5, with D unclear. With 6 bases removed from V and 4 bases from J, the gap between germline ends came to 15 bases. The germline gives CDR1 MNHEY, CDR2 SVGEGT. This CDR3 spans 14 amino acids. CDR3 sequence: CASSLQTLRETQYF. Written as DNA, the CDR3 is TGTGCCAGCAGCCTTCAAACGTTGAGAGAGACCCAGTACTTC.

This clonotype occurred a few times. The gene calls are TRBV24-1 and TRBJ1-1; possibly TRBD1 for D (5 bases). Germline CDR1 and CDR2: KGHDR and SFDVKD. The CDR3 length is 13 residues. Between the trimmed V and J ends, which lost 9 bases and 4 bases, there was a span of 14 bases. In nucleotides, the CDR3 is TGTGCCACCGCCGGGGGTTCCGGCACTGAAGCTTTCTTT. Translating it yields CATAGGSGTEAFF.

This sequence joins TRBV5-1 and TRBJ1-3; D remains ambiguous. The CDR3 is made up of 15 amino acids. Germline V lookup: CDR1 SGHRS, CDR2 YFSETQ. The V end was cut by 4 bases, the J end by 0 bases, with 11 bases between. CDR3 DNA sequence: TGCGCCAGCAGCCCGCAAGTGGACTCTGGAAACACCATATATTTT. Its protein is CASSPQVDSGNTIYF. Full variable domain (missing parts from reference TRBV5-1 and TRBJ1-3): KAGVTQTPRYLIKTRGQQVTLSCSPISGHRSVSWYQQTPGQGLQFLFEYFSETQRNKGNFPGRFSGRQFSNSRSEMNVSTLELGDSALYLCASSPQVDSGNTIYFGEGSWLTVV.